This TCR beta chain stems from a study of vaccination and CD4 T cells after COVID-19. Study information: The convalescent group had six males, four females, seven Caucasians, two Asians, one multiracial. Post-COVID sampling occurred a median around 100 days after diagnosis (range 35 to 161). General study results and limits: Convalescent patients displayed spike mono-reactivity in 304 of 307 vaccine-specific clones.

With the Oncomine TCR Beta short-read assay, DNA from cultured CD4+ T cells was sequenced. MiXCR was run by TCRdb on the PCR reads, yielding one entry per CDR3 protein. Here the sample spans some 10,000 distinct CDR3 sequences, approximately 62% being singletons. Treatment here: roughly 11-day PBMC culture with coronavirus spike peptide pools or control peptides (ViraFEST assay). Gathered ahead of the COVID-19 pandemic (2011-2018) were the CD4+ T cells of the unexposed donor. Available cell numbers determined whether unexposed-donor CD4+ T cells were probed with SARS-CoV-2 S/N and four cold-coronavirus spikes. Germline V gene lookup returns CDR1 SEHNR and CDR2 FQNEAQ (reference sequence). The ends were cut back, 0 bases at V and 4 bases at J, with 12 bases in the middle. The CDR3 extends over 15 amino acids. Regarding this clonotype: Its antigen is unknown.

Input material: CD4+ T cells from blood, cultured in vitro. The sequence came from a human donor in good health. V and J are TRBV7-9 and TRBJ1-1, with D maybe TRBD1 (6 bases). The CDR3 DNA follows: TGTGCCAGCAGCTTAGCTGCAGGGGATGGCACTGAAGCTTTCTTT. Its translation: CASSLAAGDGTEAFF.